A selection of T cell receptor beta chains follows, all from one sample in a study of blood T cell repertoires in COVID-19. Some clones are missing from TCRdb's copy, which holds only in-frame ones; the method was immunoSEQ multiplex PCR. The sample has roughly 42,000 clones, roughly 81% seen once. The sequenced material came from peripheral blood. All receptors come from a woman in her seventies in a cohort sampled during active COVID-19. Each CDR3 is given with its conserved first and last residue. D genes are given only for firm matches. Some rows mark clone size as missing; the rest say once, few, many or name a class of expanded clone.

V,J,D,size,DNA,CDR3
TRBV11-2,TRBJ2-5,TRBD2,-,TGTGCCAGCAGCTTAGGGACTAGCGCGGGAGAGACCCAGTACTTC,CASSLGTSAGETQYF
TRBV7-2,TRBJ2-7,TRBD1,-,TGTGCCAGCAGCCCCCATCAGGGGGCGGCCTACGAGCAGTACTTC,CASSPHQGAAYEQYF
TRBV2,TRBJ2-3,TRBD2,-,TGTGCCAGCAGTGTACTAGCGGGAGGTGGCACAGATACGCAGTATTTT,CASSVLAGGGTDTQYF
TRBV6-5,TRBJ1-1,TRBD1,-,TGTGCCAGTATCCCGGGGGGACAGGGGGCGCAAAAAGCTTTCTTT,CASIPGGQGAQKAFF
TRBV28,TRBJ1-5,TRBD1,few,TGTGCCAGCAGTTTAGGGGACAGGGGCGGCAATCAGCCCCAGCATTTT,CASSLGDRGGNQPQHF
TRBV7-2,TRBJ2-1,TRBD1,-,TGTGCCAGCAGCCTCACGCCGGGACAGAGCTACAATGAGCAGTTCTTC,CASSLTPGQSYNEQFF
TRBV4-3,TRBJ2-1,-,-,TGCGCCAGCAGCCAAGGTGGCAGACAGTACAATGAGCAGTTCTTC,CASSQGGRQYNEQFF
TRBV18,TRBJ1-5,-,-,TGTGCCAGCTCACCACCCGGCGACAGCCAGCATTTT,CASSPPGDSQHF
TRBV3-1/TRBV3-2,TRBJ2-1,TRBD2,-,TGTGCCAGCAGCCCGGGGACGGGGGGCTACAATGAGCAGTTCTTC,CASSPGTGGYNEQFF
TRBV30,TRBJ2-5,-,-,TGTGCCTGGAGTCTCCGGACACCTCAAGAGACCCAGTACTTC,CAWSLRTPQETQYF
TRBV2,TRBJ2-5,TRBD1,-,TGTGCCAGCAGCAGGGACAGCACCGGCGGGGAGACCCAGTACTTC,CASSRDSTGGETQYF
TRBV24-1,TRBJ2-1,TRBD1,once,TGTGCCACCAGCATACAGGGGGCGCGGTACAATGAGCAGTTCTTC,CATSIQGARYNEQFF
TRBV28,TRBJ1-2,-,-,TGTGCCAGCAGTAGAGATGGCTACACCTTC,CASSRDGYTF
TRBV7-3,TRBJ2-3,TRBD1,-,TGTGCCAGCAGCCAGGGGACAGGGACAGATACGCAGTATTTT,CASSQGTGTDTQYF